This T cell receptor (beta chain) was recovered during a study of blood T cell repertoires in COVID-19. V lost 6 bases and J 6 bases, leaving 14 bases between the germline ends. CDR3 size: 13 residues. Germline-derived CDR1 and CDR2 are MNHNY and SVGAGI (reference sequence). TCRdb keeps only in-frame clones here, not all; method: immunoSEQ multiplex PCR. The table lists approximately 210,000 clones, approximately 91% of them singletons. This TCR came from a woman between 40 and 50 years old with acute or convalescent COVID-19. The sample comprised peripheral blood. This rearrangement joins TRBV6-6 to TRBJ1-2; no clear D. Here the CDR3 DNA reads TGTGCCAGCAGAACAGCCCAGAGCCATGGCTACACCTTC. This translates into CASRTAQSHGYTF.